The following is a T cell receptor (beta chain) sequence with its context. Its antigen is unidentified. The data are from a study of regulatory T cells in long-lasting Graves disease. General study results and limits: For persistent Graves' patients, TCR diversity was lower than for newly diagnosed ones. Researchers reported studying only peripheral blood, not thyroid tissue.

Time point: newly diagnosed GD, antithyroid drugs for less than 3 months. The authors made the TCR library using RNA they extracted from PBMCs. Germline V CDR1 and CDR2: SGHTA, FQGTGA. The V end lost 0 bases, the J end lost 2 bases, and 14 bases lay between the germline ends. The CDR3 runs to 16 residues. Relying on iRepertoire HTBI primers and Arm-PCR of CDR3 regions, the team built TCR beta libraries. TCRdb re-analysed the multiplex PCR reads in MiXCR, keeping a single row per CDR3 protein. The sample consists of 440,000 or so distinct CDR3 sequences, about 15% of them appearing once. Separately, the same data were catalogued under a study of T cells in Graves' hyperthyroidism and ophthalmopathy.

This TCR was recovered from a woman between 25 and 40 years old with Graves disease. The sequenced sample was peripheral blood mononuclear cells (PBMCs), obtained at new diagnosis, from a patient treated with antithyroid drugs. The chain uses TRBV7-3 and TRBJ2-7; D gene uncertain. The CDR3 loop is CASSLTPLGSPYEQYF. DNA for the CDR3: TGTGCCAGCAGCTTAACTCCTCTAGGATCCCCCTACGAGCAGTACTTC.